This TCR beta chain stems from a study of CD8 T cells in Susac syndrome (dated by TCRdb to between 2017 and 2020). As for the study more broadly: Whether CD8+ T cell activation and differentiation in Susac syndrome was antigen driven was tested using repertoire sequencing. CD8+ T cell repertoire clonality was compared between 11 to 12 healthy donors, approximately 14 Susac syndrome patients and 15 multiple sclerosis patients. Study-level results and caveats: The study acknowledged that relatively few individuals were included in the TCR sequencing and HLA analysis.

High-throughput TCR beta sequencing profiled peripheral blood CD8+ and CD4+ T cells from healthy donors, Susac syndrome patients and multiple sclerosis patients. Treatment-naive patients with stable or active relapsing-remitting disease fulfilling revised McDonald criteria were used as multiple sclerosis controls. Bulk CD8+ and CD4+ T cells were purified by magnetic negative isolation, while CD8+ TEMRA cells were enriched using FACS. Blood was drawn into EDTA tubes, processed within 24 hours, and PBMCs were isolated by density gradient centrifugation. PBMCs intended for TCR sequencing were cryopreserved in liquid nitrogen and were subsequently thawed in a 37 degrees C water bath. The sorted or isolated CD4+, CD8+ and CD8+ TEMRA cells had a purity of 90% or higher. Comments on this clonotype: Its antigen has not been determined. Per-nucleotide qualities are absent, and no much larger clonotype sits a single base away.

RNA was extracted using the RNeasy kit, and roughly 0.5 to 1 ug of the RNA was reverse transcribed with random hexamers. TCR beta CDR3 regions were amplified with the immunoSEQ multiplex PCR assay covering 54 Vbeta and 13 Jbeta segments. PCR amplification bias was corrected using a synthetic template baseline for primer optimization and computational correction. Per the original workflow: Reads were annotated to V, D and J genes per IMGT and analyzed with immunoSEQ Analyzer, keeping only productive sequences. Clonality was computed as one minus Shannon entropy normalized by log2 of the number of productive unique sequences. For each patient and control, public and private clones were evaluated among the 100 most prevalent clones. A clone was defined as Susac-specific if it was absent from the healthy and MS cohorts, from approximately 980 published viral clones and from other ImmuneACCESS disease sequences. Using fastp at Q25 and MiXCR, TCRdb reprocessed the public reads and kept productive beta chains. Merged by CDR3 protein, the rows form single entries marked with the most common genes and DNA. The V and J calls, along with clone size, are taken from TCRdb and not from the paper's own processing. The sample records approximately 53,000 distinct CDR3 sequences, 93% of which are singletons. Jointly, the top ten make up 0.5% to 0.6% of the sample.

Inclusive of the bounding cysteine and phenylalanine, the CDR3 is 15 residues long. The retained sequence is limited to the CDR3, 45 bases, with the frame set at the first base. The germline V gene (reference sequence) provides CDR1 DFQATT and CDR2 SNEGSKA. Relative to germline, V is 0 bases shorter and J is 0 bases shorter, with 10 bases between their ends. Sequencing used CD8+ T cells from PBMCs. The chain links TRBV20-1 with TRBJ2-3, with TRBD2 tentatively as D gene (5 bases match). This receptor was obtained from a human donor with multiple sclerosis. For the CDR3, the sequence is CSARDVERSTDTQYF. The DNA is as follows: TGCAGTGCTAGAGATGTCGAGCGGAGCACAGATACGCAGTATTTT.